Below, one T cell receptor (beta chain) is given with its context. Its specific antigen is unknown. No base quality information exists; no much larger clone differs at one position. A case-control design nested within a healthcare worker cohort in London, UK, was used, with weekly nasopharyngeal swab PCR tests and blood sampling performed. Healthcare workers were enrolled in the week of the UK lockdown, from 23 to 31 March 2020, and were followed every week for up to roughly 16 weeks. This entry comes from a study of early T cells in non-severe SARS-CoV-2 infection (TCRdb year 2021). Study-level background: Bulk RNA from unsorted whole blood was used for TCR sequencing, so alpha and beta chains could not be paired.

The research as a whole found: VDJdb matching was skewed toward anti-spike CD8 responses, so virus-specific expansions were likely underestimated and private and CD4 specificities were missed.

Receptor libraries were prepared by 5' RACE. The reads were generated on a NextSeq 500. To correct for sequencing error and PCR bias, the TCR library protocol tagged individual cDNA molecules with unique molecular identifiers. TCR alpha and beta chains were both sequenced, and the abundances of alpha and beta sequences in each sample were closely correlated with each other. The authors' analysis ran thus. Decombinator V4 was used to annotate the V gene, J gene and CDR3 of the TCR sequences. Expanded TCRs were defined as changing significantly between any two time points under a Poisson model with p below 0.0001. TCR abundances were normalised to the total number of TCRs sequenced per sample and were expressed as counts per million. MAIT TCRs were defined by TRAV1-2 paired with TRAJ12, TRAJ20 or TRAJ33, and iNKT TCRs by TRAV10 paired with TRAJ18. VDJdb, accessed on 1 November 2021, was searched for TCRs annotated for CMV, EBV and SARS-CoV-2, and TCRs annotated for more than one antigen were excluded. Starting from the raw public reads, TCRdb applied fastp trimming at Q25, assembled clones with MiXCR and retained in-frame beta chains. Each entry is one CDR3 protein sequence, shown with its most common DNA and genes. The V and J calls and clone size are TCRdb's, not the authors'. Here the sample has approximately 70,000 distinct CDR3 sequences; 4% to 6% occur a single time. More than 3% of the sample comes from the top ten.

There are 14 amino acids in the CDR3, from cysteine to phenylalanine inclusive. The read is trimmed to its CDR3 DNA, 42 bases read in frame from base 1. V drops 5 bases and J drops 8 bases, leaving 18 bases in between. The germline V gene provides CDR1 SGHTA and CDR2 FQGTGA. This specimen was whole blood, taken at baseline. This sequence was found in an adult who was a healthcare worker with PCR-confirmed SARS-CoV-2 infection or an uninfected control (not recorded which). The donor label of this sample is uncertain. The V and J genes are TRBV7-3 and TRBJ1-1; the D gene is perhaps TRBD1, on 6 matching bases. The base sequence is TGTGCCAGCAGCCCCGACAGGAATAAACGGGAAGCTTTCTTT. Protein translation: CASSPDRNKREAFF.